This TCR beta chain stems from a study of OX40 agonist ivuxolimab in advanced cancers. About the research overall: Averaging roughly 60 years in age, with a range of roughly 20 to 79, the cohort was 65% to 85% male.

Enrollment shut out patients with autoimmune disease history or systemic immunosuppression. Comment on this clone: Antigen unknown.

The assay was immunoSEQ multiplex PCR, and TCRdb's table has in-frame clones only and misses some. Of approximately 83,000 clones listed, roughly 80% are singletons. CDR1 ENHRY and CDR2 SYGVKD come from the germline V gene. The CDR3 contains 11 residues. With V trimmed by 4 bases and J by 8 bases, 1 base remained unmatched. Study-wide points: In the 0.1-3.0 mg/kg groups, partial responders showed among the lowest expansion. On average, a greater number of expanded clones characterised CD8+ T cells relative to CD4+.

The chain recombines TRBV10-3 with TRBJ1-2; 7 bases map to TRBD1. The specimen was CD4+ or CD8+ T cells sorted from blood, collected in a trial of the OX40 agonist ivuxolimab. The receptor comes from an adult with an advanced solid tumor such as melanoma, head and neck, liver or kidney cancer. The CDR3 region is CAISVGGGYTF. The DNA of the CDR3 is TGTGCCATCAGTGTAGGGGGCGGCTACACCTTC.